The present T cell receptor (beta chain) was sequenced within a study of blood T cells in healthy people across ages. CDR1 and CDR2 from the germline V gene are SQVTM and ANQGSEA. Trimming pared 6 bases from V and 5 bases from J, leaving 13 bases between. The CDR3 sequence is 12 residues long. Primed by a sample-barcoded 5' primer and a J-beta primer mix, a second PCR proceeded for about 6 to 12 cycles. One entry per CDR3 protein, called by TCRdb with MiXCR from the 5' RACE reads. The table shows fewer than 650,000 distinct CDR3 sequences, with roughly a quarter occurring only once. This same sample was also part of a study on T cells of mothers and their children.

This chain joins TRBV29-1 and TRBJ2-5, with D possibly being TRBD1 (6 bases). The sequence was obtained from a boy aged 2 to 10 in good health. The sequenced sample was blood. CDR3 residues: CSVENREETQYF. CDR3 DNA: TGCAGCGTCGAGAACAGGGAGGAGACCCAGTACTTC.